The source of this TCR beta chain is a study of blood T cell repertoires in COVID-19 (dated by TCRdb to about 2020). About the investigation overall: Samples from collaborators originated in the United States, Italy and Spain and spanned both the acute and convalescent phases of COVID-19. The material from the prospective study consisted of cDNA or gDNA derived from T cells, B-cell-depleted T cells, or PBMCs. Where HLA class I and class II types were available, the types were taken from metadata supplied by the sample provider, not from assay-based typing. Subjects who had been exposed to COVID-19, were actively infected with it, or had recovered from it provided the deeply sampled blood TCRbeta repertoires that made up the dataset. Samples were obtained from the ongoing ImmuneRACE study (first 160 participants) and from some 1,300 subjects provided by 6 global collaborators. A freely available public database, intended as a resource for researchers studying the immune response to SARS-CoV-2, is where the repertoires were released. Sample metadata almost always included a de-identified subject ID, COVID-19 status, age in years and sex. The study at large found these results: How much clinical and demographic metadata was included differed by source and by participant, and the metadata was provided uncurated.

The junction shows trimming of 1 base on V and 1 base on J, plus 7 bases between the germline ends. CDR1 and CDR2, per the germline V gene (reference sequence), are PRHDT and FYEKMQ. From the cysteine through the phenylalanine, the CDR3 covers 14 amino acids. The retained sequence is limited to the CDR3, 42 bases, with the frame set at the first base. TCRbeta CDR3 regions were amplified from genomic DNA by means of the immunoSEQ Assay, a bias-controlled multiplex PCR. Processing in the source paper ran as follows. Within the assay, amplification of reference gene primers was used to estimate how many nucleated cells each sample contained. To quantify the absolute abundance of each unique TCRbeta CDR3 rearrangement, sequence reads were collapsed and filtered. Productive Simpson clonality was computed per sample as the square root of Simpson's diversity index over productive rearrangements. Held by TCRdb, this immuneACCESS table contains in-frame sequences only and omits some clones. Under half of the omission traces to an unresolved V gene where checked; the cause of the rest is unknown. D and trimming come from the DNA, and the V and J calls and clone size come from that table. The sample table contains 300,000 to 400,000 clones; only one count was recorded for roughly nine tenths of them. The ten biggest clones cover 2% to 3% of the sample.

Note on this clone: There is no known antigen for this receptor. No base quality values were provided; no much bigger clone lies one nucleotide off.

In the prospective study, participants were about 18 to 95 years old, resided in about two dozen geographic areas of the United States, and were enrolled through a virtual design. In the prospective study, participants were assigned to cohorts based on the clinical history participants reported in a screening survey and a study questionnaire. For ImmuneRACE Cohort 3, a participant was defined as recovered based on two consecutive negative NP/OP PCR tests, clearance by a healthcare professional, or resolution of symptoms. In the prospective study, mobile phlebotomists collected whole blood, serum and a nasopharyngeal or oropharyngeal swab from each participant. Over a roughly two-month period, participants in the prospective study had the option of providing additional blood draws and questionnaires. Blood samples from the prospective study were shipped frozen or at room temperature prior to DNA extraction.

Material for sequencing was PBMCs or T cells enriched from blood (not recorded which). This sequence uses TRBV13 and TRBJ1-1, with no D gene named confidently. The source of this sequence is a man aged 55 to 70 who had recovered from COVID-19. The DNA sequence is TGTGCCAGCAGCTTAGCACAGACGAACACTGAAGCTTTCTTT. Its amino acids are CASSLAQTNTEAFF.